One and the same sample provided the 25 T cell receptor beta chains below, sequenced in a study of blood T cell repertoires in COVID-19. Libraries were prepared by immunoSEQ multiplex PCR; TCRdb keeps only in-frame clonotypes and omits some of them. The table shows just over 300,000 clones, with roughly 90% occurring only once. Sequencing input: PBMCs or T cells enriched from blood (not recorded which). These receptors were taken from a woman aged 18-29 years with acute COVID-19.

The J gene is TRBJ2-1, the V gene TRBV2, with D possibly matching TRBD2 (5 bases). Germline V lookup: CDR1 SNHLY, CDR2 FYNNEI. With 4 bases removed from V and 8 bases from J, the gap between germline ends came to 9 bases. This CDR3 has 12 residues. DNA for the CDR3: TGTGCCAGCAGTGCTCTAGCTCATGAGCAGTTCTTC. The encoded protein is CASSALAHEQFF.

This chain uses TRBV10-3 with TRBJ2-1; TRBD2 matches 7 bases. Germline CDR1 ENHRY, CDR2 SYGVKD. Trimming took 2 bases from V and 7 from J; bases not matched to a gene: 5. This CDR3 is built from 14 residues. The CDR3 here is CAISEAGESNEQFF. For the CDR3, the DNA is TGTGCCATCAGTGAGGCGGGAGAGTCAAATGAGCAGTTCTTC.

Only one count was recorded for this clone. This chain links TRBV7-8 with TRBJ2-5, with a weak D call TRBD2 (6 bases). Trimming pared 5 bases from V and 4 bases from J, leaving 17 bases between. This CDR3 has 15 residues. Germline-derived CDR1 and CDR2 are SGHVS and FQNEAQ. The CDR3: CASSRGGTSGETQYF. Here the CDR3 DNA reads TGTGCCAGCAGCCGGGGAGGTACCTCGGGAGAGACCCAGTACTTC.

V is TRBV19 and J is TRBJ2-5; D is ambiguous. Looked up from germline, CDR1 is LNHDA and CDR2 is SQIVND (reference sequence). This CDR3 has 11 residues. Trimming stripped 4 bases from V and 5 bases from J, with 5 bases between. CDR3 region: CASSNRETQYF. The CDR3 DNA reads TGTGCCAGTAGTAATCGGGAGACCCAGTACTTC.

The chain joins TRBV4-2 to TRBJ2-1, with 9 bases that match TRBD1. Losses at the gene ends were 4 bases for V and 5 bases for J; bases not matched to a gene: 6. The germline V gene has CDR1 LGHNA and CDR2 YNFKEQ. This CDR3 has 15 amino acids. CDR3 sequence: CASSPGQGINNEQFF. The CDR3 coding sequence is TGTGCCAGCAGCCCAGGACAGGGGATCAACAATGAGCAGTTCTTC.

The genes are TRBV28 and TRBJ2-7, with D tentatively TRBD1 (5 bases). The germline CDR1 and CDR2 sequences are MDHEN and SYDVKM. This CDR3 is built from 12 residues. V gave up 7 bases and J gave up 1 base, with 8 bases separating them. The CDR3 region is CASMTDSYEQYF. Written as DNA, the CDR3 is TGTGCCAGCATGACAGATTCCTACGAGCAGTACTTC.

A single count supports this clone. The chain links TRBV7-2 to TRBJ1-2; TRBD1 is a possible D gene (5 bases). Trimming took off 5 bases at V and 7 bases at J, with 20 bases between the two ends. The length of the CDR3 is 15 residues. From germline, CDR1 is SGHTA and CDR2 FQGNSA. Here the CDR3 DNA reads TGTGCCAGCAGCGCGCGCGGGGGGATACGACGTGGCTACACCTTC. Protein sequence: CASSARGGIRRGYTF.

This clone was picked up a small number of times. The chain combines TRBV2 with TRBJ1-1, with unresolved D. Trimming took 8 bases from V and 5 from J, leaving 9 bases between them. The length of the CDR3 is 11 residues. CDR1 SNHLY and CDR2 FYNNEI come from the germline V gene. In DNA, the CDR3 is TGTGCCAGCTTATGGCAGACTGAAGCTTTCTTT. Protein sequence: CASLWQTEAFF. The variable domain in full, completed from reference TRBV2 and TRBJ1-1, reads EPEVTQTPSHQVTQMGQEVILRCVPISNHLYFYWYRQILGQKVEFLVSFYNNEISEKSEIFDDQFSVERPDGSNFTLKIRSTKLEDSAMYFCASLWQTEAFFGQGTRLTVV.

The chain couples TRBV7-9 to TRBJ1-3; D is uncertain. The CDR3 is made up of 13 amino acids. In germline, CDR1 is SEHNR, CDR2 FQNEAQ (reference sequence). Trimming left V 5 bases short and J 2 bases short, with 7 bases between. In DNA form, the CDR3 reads TGTGCCAGCAGCAGAGAGACTGGAAACACCATATATTTT. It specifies CASSRETGNTIYF. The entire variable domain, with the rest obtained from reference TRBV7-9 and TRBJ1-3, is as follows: DTGVSQNPRHKITKRGQNVTFRCDPISEHNRLYWYRQTLGQGPEFLTYFQNEAQLEKSRLLSDRFSAERPKGSFSTLEIQRTEQGDSAMYLCASSRETGNTIYFGEGSWLTVV.

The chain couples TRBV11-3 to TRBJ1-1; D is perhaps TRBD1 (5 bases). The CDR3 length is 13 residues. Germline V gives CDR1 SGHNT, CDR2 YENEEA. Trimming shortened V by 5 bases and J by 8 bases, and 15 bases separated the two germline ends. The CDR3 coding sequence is TGTGCCAGCAGCGCCGGGACTTCCATGGAAGCTTTCTTT. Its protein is CASSAGTSMEAFF. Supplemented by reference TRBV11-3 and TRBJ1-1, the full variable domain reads EAGVVQSPRYKIIEKKQPVAFWCNPISGHNTLYWYLQNLGQGPELLIRYENEEAVDDSQLPKDRFSAERLKGVDSTLKIQPAELGDSAVYLCASSAGTSMEAFFGQGTRLTVV.

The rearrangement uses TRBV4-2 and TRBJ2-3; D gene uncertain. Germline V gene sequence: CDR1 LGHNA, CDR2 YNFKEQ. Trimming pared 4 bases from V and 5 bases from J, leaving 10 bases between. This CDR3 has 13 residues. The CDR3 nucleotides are TGTGCCAGCAGCCGAGGAAACGGAGATACGCAGTATTTT. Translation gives CASSRGNGDTQYF.

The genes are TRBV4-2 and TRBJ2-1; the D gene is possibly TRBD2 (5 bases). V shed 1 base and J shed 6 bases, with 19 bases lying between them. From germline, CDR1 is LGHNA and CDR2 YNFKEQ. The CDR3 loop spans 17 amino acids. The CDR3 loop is CASSQGGRQWLVNEQFF. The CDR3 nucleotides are TGTGCCAGCAGCCAAGGCGGGCGCCAGTGGTTGGTCAATGAGCAGTTCTTC.

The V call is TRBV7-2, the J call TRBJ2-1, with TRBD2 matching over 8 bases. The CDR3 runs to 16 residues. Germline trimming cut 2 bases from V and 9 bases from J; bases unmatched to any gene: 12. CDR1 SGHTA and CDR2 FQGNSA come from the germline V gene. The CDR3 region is CASSLRETSDWIEQFF. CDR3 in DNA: TGTGCCAGCAGCTTAAGGGAGACTAGCGACTGGATTGAGCAGTTCTTC.

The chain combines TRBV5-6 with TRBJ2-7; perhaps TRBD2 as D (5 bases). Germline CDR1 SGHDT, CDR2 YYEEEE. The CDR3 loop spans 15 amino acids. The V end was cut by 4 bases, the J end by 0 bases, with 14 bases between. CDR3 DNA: TGTGCCAGCAGCCTCACCGGGGTAAGCTCCTACGAGCAGTACTTC. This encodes CASSLTGVSSYEQYF.

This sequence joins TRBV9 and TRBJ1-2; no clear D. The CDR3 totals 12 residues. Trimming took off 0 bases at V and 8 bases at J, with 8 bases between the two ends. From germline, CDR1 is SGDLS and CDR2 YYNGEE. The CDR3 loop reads CASSVGRRGYTF. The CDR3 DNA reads TGTGCCAGCAGCGTAGGCCGGCGGGGCTACACCTTC.

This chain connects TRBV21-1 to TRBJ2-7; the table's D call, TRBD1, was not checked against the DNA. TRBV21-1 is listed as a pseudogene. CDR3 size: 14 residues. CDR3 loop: CASSKVGRVGEQYF. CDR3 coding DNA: TGTGCCAGCAGCAAAGTGGGCAGGGTTGGAGAGCAGTACTTC.

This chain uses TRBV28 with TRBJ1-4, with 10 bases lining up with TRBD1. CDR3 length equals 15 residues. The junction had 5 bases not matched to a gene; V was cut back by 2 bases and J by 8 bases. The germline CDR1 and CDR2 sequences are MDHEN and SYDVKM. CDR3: CASSLGGQGNEKLFF. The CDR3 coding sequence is TGTGCCAGCAGTTTAGGGGGACAGGGGAACGAAAAACTGTTTTTT.

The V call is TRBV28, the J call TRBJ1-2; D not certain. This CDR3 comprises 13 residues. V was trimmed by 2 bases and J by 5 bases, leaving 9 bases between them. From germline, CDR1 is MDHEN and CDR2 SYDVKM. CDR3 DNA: TGTGCCAGCAGTTTACCCGGGTTTTATGGCTACACCTTC. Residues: CASSLPGFYGYTF.

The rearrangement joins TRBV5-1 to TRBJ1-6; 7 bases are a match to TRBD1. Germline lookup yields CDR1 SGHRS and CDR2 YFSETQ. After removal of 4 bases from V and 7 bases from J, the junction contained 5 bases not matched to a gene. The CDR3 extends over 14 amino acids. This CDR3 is CASSPQGPNSPLHF. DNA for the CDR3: TGCGCCAGCAGCCCACAGGGGCCCAATTCACCCCTCCACTTT.

CDR3 loop: CASSWGTGPNTEAFF. The CDR3 nucleotides read TGCGCCAGCAGCTGGGGGACTGGTCCGAACACTGAAGCTTTCTTT. This chain links TRBV5-1 with TRBJ1-1; maybe TRBD1 (5 bases). Trimming took off 3 bases at V and 1 base at J, with 13 bases between the two ends. Germline values: CDR1 SGHRS, CDR2 YFSETQ. This CDR3 spans 15 amino acids.

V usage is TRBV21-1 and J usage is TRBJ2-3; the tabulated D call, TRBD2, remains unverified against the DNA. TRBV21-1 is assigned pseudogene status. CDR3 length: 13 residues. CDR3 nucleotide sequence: TGTGCCGTCCAGCGGGAGCGAACAGATACGCAGTATTTT. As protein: CAVQRERTDTQYF.

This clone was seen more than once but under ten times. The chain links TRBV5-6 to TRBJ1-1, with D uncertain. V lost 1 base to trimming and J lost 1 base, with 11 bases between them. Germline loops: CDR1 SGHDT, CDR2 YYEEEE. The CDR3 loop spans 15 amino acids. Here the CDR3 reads CASSLFGGPNTEAFF. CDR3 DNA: TGTGCCAGCAGCTTGTTTGGAGGACCGAACACTGAAGCTTTCTTT. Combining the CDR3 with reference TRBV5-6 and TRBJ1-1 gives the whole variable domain DAGVTQSPTHLIKTRGQQVTLRCSPKSGHDTVSWYQQALGQGPQFIFQYYEEEERQRGNFPDRFSGHQFPNYSSELNVNALLLGDSALYLCASSLFGGPNTEAFFGQGTRLTVV.

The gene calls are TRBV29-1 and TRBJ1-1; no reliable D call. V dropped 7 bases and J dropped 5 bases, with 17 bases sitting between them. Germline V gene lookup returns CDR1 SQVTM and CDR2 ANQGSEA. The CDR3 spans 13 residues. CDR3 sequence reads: CSALVSGGTEAFF. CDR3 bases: TGCAGCGCCCTAGTGTCGGGAGGGACTGAAGCTTTCTTT.

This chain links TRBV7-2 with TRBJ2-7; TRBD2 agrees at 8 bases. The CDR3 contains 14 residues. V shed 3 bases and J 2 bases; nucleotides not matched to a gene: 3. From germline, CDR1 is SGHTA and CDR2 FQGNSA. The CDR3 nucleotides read TGTGCCAGCAGCTTTTGGCGGGAGGCCTACGAGCAGTACTTC. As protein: CASSFWREAYEQYF.

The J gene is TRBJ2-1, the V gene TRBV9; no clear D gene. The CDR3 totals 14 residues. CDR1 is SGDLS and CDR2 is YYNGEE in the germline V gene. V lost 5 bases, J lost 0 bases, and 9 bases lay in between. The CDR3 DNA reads TGTGCCAGCAGTCTACAGAGCTCCTACAATGAGCAGTTCTTC. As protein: CASSLQSSYNEQFF.